These 5 T cell receptor beta chains were all obtained from the same sample, sequenced in a study of CD8 T cells in ankylosing spondylitis. TCRdb used MiXCR to reprocess the 5' RACE reads, holding one entry per CDR3 protein. The sample yields approximately 350,000 distinct CDR3 sequences, 20% to 25% seen once. The sample taken for sequencing was blood, either unsorted or a sorted T cell fraction (not recorded which). The receptors were gathered from a male donor with ankylosing spondylitis or in good health (not recorded which).

This chain uses TRBV12-3 or TRBV12-4 with TRBJ2-7; TRBD2 matches at 8 bases. After removal of 4 bases from V and 2 bases from J, the junction contained 7 bases not matched to a gene. This CDR3 is 15 amino acids long. As DNA, the CDR3 is TGTGCCAGCAGTTCGGGCGGGGGGCTCCCCTACGAGCAGTACTTC. As protein: CASSSGGGLPYEQYF.

The J gene is TRBJ2-5, the V gene TRBV20-1, with a weak D call TRBD2 (6 bases). Trimming took 5 bases from V and 7 from J, leaving 23 bases between them. The length of the CDR3 is 15 residues. Germline V gene sequence: CDR1 DFQATT, CDR2 SNEGSKA (reference sequence). CDR3 loop: CSALAAESSWGTQYF. The CDR3 DNA reads as TGCAGTGCTTTAGCGGCTGAGAGTTCCTGGGGGACCCAGTACTTC.

This clonotype was counted a few times. The chain carries TRBV9 and TRBJ2-1, with 14 bases lining up with TRBD2. V gave up 0 bases and J gave up 10 bases; unmatched junction bases: 3. CDR3 length: 15 amino acids. Germline-derived CDR1 and CDR2 are SGDLS and YYNGEE. CDR3 coding DNA: TGTGCCAGCAGCGTAGCGGGACTAGCGGGAGAAGAGCAGTTCTTC. Translated: CASSVAGLAGEEQFF.

The genes are TRBV12-3 or TRBV12-4 and TRBJ1-2; D is uncertain. V was cut by 4 bases and J by 2 bases, with 11 bases left in between. This CDR3 contains 14 residues. The CDR3 loop is CASSSGRQNYGYTF. In DNA, the CDR3 is TGTGCCAGCAGTTCGGGGAGGCAGAACTATGGCTACACCTTC.

This chain uses TRBV30 with TRBJ2-7, with TRBD2 identical over 10 bases. With 3 bases clipped from V and 2 bases from J, the junction kept 1 base outside the gene matches. The CDR3 runs to 13 residues. CDR1 GTSNPN and CDR2 SVGIG come from the germline V gene (reference sequence). For the CDR3, the DNA is TGTGCCTGGAGGGGGACTAGCGCCTACGAGCAGTACTTC. Amino acids: CAWRGTSAYEQYF.